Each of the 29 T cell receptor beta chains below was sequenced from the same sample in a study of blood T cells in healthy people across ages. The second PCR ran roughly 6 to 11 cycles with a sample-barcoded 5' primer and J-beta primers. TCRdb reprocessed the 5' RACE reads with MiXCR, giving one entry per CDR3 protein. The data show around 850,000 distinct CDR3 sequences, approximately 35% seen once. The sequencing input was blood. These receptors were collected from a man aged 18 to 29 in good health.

The CDR3 loop is CASSGRLAGEQYF. Here the CDR3 DNA reads TGTGCCAGCAGTGGAAGGCTGGCGGGCGAGCAGTACTTC. The rearrangement joins TRBV2 to TRBJ2-7; a weak D match, TRBD2 (5 bases). Germline CDR1 SNHLY, CDR2 FYNNEI. Deletions cut 4 bases from V and 6 bases from J, with 13 bases between. The CDR3 contains 13 residues.

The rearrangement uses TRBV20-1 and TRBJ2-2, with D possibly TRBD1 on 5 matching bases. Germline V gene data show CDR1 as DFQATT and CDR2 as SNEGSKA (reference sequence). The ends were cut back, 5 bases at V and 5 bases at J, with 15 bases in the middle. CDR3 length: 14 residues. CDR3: CSALGRSVTGELFF. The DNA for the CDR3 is TGCAGTGCTCTGGGGCGGTCGGTGACCGGGGAGCTGTTTTTT.

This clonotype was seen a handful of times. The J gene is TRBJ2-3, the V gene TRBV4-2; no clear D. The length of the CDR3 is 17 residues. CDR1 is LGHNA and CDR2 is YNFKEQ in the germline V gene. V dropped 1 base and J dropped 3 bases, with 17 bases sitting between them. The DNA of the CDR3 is TGTGCCAGCAGCCAAGTTGGGCAGTCGCTGAGGACAGATACGCAGTATTTT. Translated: CASSQVGQSLRTDTQYF.

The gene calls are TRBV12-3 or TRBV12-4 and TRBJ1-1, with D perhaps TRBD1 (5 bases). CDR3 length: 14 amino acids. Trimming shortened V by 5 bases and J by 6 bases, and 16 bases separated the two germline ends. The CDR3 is CASSLTGGLSEAFF. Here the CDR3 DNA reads TGTGCCAGCAGTCTGACGGGGGGTTTGTCTGAAGCTTTCTTT.

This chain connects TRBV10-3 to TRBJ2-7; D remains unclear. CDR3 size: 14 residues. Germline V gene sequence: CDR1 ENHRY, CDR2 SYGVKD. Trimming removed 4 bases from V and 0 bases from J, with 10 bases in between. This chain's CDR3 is CAISGAGSSYEQYF. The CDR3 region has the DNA TGTGCCATCAGTGGAGCAGGCAGCTCCTACGAGCAGTACTTC.

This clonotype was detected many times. The CDR3 region has the DNA TGTGCCATCAGTGAGTCGGGTTGGCGGGTTCAGGATAATTCACCCCTCCACTTT. This codes for CAISESGWRVQDNSPLHF. The V and J genes are TRBV10-3 and TRBJ1-6; D call uncertain. Germline CDR1 and CDR2: ENHRY and SYGVKD. CDR3 length: 18 amino acids. The germline V and J ends were trimmed by 0 bases and 5 bases, with 17 bases remaining between them.

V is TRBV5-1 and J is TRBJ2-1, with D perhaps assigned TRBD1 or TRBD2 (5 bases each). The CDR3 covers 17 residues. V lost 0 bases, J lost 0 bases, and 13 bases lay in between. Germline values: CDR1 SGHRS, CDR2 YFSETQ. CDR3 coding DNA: TGCGCCAGCAGCTTGGTAAGAGGGGCCAGCTCCTACAATGAGCAGTTCTTC. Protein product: CASSLVRGASSYNEQFF. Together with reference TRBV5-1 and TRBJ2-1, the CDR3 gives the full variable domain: KAGVTQTPRYLIKTRGQQVTLSCSPISGHRSVSWYQQTPGQGLQFLFEYFSETQRNKGNFPGRFSGRQFSNSRSEMNVSTLELGDSALYLCASSLVRGASSYNEQFFGPGTRLTVL.

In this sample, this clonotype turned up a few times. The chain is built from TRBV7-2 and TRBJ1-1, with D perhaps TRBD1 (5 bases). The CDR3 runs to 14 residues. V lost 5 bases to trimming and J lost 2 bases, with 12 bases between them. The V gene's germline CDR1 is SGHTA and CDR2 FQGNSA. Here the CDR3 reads CASSPQGSNTEAFF. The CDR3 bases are TGTGCCAGCAGCCCCCAGGGTAGCAACACTGAAGCTTTCTTT.

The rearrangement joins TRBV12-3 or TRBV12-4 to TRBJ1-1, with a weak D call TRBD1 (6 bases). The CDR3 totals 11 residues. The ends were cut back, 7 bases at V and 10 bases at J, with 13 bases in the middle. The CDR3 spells CASTLGGVAFF. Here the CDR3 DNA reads TGTGCCAGCACCCTGGGGGGCGTAGCTTTCTTT.

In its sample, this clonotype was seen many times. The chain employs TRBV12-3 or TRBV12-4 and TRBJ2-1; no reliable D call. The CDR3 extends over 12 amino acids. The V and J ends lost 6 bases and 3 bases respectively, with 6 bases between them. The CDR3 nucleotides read TGTGCCAGCAGCCGTGACTACAATGAGCAGTTCTTC. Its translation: CASSRDYNEQFF.

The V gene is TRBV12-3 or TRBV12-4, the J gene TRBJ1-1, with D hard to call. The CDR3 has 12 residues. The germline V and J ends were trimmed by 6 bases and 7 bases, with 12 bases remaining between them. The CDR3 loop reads CASRLSAGEAFF. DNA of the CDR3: TGTGCCAGCAGGTTATCGGCAGGTGAAGCTTTCTTT.

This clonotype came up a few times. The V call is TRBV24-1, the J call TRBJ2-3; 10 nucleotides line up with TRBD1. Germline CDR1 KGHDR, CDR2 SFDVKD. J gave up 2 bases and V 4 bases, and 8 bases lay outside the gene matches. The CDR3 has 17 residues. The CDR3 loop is CATSEPGTGVFTDTQYF. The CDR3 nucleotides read TGTGCCACCAGTGAACCCGGGACAGGGGTGTTCACAGATACGCAGTATTTT.

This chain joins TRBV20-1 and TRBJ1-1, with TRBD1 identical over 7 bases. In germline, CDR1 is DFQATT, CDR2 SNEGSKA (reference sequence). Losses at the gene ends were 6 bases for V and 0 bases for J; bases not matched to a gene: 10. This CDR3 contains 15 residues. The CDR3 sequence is CSAQQGSRMNTEAFF. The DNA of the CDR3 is TGCAGTGCGCAACAGGGGTCGAGGATGAACACTGAAGCTTTCTTT.

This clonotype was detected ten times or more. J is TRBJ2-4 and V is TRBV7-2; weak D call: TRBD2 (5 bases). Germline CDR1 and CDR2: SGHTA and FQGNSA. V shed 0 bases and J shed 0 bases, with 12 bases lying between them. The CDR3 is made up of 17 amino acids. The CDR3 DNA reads TGTGCCAGCAGCTTAGCCTCTCGACTATTAGCCAAAAACATTCAGTACTTC. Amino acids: CASSLASRLLAKNIQYF.

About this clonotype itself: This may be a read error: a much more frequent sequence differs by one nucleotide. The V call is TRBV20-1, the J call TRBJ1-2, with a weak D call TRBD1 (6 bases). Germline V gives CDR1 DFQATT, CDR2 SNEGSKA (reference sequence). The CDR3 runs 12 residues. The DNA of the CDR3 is TGCAGTGCCCCGGACTCGGCGGGGGGCTGCACCTTC. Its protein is CSAPDSAGGCTF.

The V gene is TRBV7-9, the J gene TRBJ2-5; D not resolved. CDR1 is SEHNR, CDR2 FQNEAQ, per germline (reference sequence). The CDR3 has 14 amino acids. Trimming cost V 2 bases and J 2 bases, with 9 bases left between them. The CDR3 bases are TGTGCCAGCAGCTTATTGCACCTACAAGAGACCCAGTACTTC. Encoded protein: CASSLLHLQETQYF.

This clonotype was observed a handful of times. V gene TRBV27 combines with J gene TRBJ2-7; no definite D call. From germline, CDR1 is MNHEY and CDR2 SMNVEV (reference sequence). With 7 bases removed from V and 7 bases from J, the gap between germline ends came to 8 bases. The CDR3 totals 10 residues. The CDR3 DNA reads TGTGCCAGCAAAAAGAGAGAGCAGTACTTC. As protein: CASKKREQYF.

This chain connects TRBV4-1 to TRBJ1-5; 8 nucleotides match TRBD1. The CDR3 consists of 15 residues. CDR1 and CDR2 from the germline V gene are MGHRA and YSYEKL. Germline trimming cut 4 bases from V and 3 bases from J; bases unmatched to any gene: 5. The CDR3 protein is CASSPDRGDNQPQHF. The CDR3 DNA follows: TGCGCCAGCAGCCCTGACAGGGGAGACAATCAGCCCCAGCATTTT.

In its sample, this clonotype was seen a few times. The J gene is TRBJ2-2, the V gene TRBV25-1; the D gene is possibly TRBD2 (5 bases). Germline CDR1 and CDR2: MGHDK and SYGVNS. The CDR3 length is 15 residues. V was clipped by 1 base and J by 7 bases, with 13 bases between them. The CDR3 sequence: CASSESDGGSGELFF. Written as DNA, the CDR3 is TGTGCCAGCAGTGAATCCGACGGAGGAAGCGGGGAGCTGTTTTTT.

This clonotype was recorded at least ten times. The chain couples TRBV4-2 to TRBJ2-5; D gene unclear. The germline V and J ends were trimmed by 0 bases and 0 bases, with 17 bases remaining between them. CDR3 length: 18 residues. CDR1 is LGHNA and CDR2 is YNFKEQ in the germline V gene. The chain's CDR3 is CASSQDRKVAVYQETQYF. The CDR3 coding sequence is TGTGCCAGCAGCCAAGATAGGAAGGTGGCAGTCTACCAAGAGACCCAGTACTTC.

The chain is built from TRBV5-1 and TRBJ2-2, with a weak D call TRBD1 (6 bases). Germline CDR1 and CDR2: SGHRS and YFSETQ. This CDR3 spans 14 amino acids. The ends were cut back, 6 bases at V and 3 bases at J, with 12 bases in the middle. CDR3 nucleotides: TGCGCCAGCATGGGGACATCCGACACCGGGGAGCTGTTTTTT. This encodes CASMGTSDTGELFF.

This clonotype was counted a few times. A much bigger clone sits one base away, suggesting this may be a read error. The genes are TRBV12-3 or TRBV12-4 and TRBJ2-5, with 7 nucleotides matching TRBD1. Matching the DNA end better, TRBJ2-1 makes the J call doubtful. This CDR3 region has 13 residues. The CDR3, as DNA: TGTGCCAGCAGACGGACAGGACAAGAGACCCAGTTCTTC. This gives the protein CASRRTGQETQFF.

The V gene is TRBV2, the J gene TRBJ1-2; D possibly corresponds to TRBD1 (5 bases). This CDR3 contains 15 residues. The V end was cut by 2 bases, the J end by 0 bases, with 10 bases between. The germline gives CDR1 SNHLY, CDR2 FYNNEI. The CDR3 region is CASSEIWTTNYGYTF. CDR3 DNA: TGTGCCAGCAGTGAAATCTGGACAACTAACTATGGCTACACCTTC.

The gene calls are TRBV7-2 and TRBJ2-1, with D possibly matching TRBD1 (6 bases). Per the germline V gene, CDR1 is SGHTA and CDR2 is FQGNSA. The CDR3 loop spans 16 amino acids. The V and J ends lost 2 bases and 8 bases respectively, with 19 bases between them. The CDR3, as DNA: TGTGCCAGCAGCTTAACTAAACTACAGGGTTACGATGAGCAGTTCTTC. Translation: CASSLTKLQGYDEQFF.

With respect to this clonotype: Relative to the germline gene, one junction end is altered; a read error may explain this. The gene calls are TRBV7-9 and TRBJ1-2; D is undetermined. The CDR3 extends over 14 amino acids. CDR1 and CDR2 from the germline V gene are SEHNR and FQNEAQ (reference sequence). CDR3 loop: CASTFSRSNYGYTF. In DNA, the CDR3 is TGTGCCAGCACCTTCTCTCGATCTAACTATGGTTACACCTTC. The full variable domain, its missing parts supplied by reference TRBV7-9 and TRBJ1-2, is DTGVSQNPRHKITKRGQNVTFRCDPISEHNRLYWYRQTLGQGPEFLTYFQNEAQLEKSRLLSDRFSAERPKGSFSTLEIQRTEQGDSAMYLCASTFSRSNYGYTFGSGTRLTVV.

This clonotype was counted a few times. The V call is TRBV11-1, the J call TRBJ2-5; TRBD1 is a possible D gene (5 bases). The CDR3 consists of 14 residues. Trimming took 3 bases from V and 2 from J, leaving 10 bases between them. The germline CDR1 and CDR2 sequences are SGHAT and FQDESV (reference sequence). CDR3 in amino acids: CASSFLQGQETQYF. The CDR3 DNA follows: TGTGCCAGCAGCTTCCTTCAGGGACAAGAGACCCAGTACTTC.

The CDR3: CASTLDRGGNSPLHF. The CDR3 region has the DNA TGTGCCAGCACCCTGGACAGGGGTGGGAATTCACCCCTCCACTTT. The chain carries TRBV27 and TRBJ1-6; 9 nucleotides match TRBD1. Germline V lookup: CDR1 MNHEY, CDR2 SMNVEV (reference sequence). The CDR3 runs to 15 residues. After removal of 7 bases from V and 7 bases from J, the junction contained 8 bases not matched to a gene.

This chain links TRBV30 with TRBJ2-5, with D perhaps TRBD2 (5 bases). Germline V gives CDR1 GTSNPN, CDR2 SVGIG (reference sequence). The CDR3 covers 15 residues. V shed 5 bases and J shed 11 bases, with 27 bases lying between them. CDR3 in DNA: TGTGCCTGGGTTCTGGGTAGCGCCTCGTACAATGAGCAGTACTTC. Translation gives CAWVLGSASYNEQYF.

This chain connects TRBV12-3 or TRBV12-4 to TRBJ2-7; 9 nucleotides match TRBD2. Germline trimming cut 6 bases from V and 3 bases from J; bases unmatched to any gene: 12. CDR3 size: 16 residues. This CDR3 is CASRRDLAGGDYEQYF. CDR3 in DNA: TGTGCCAGCAGGAGGGATCTGGCGGGGGGGGACTACGAGCAGTACTTC.